The 20 T cell receptor beta chains listed next were all sequenced from one sample in a study of response to subunit inactivated influenza vaccine. Each CDR3 protein gets one entry after TCRdb re-called the RT-PCR reads with MiXCR. The sample carries about 650,000 distinct CDR3 sequences, about a sixth recorded once. This material consisted of PBMCs from blood, taken roughly 12 days after vaccination. These receptors all stem from a middle-aged man who received an inactivated influenza vaccine.

This clonotype was observed a handful of times. The chain combines TRBV6-6 with TRBJ2-2; no clear D. Looked up from germline, CDR1 is MNHNY and CDR2 is SVGAGI (reference sequence). The length of the CDR3 is 12 residues. Trimming shortened V by 7 bases and J by 1 base, and 4 bases separated the two germline ends. The CDR3 bases are TGTGCCAGCACGGAGAACACCGGGGAGCTGTTTTTT. This gives the protein CASTENTGELFF.

The rearrangement joins TRBV29-1 to TRBJ1-2; TRBD1 matches 8 bases. Trimming took 2 bases from V and 6 from J; bases not matched to a gene: 8. Germline loops: CDR1 SQVTM, CDR2 ANQGSEA. The CDR3 sequence is 14 residues long. In DNA, the CDR3 is TGCAGCGTTGAATCGTCGGACAGGGAGGATGGCTACACCTTC. Translation gives CSVESSDREDGYTF.

J is TRBJ2-7 and V is TRBV29-1; TRBD1 agrees at 7 bases. The CDR3 runs to 11 residues. After removal of 7 bases from V and 2 bases from J, the junction contained 2 bases not matched to a gene. CDR1 and CDR2 (germline): SQVTM, ANQGSEA. CDR3 DNA sequence: TGCAGCGGGGGACAGACCTACGAGCAGTACTTC. Translation gives CSGGQTYEQYF.

This chain uses TRBV9 with TRBJ2-1, with D perhaps TRBD1 (5 bases). This CDR3 is 15 amino acids long. Between the trimmed V and J ends, which lost 0 bases and 4 bases, there was a span of 11 bases. The germline V gene encodes CDR1 SGDLS and CDR2 YYNGEE. The CDR3: CASSVASTAYNEQFF. Here the CDR3 DNA reads TGTGCCAGCAGCGTAGCTTCGACAGCGTACAATGAGCAGTTCTTC.

The sample holds many counts of this clonotype. J is TRBJ2-3 and V is TRBV5-1; D unresolved. V shed 1 base and J shed 0 bases, with 6 bases lying between them. The CDR3 has 14 residues. CDR1 and CDR2 from the germline V gene are SGHRS and YFSETQ. CDR3 loop: CASSLFSSTDTQYF. DNA for the CDR3: TGCGCCAGCAGCTTGTTCAGCAGCACAGATACGCAGTATTTT.

V and J are TRBV28 and TRBJ2-1, with 10 bases fitting TRBD2. Germline-derived CDR1 and CDR2 are MDHEN and SYDVKM. Trimming removed 6 bases from V and 6 bases from J; junction bases left unmatched: 17. CDR3 length equals 18 residues. The CDR3 sequence: CASSDPLPLAGVPNEQFF. DNA for the CDR3: TGTGCCAGCAGCGACCCTTTACCTCTAGCGGGAGTCCCCAATGAGCAGTTCTTC.

This clonotype was picked up many times. The chain has TRBV10-3 and TRBJ2-1; the match to TRBD2 covers 9 bases. Germline CDR1 ENHRY, CDR2 SYGVKD. V lost 2 bases, J lost 12 bases, and 2 bases stayed unmatched. The CDR3 has 12 residues. For the CDR3, the DNA is TGTGCCATCAGTGAGCCAGCGGGAGGGCAGTTCTTC. This encodes CAISEPAGGQFF.

V usage is TRBV25-1 and J usage is TRBJ2-5, with TRBD2 matching over 8 bases. The V gene's germline CDR1 is MGHDK and CDR2 SYGVNS. The CDR3 is 16 amino acids. The junction had 11 bases not matched to a gene; V was cut back by 6 bases and J by 2 bases. The DNA for the CDR3 is TGTGCCAGCAGCGGACCTAGCGGGCGTTTTCAAGAGACCCAGTACTTC. Its translation is CASSGPSGRFQETQYF.

A few counts support this clonotype. V usage is TRBV7-2 and J usage is TRBJ2-4; 8 positions agree with TRBD1. With 5 bases clipped from V and 1 base from J, the junction kept 7 bases outside the gene matches. Per the germline V gene, CDR1 is SGHTA and CDR2 is FQGNSA. The CDR3 contains 16 residues. The CDR3 DNA follows: TGTGCCAGCAGCCCCCGGACAGGGTTGGCCAAAAACATTCAGTACTTC. Encoded protein: CASSPRTGLAKNIQYF.

The chain uses TRBV30 and TRBJ2-7, with TRBD2 as a possible D gene (7 bases). Trimming shortened V by 3 bases and J by 5 bases, and 11 bases separated the two germline ends. The CDR3 contains 12 residues. Per the germline V gene, CDR1 is GTSNPN and CDR2 is SVGIG (reference sequence). The DNA for the CDR3 is TGTGCCTGGAGCCTCGGGGGGCACGAGCAGTACTTC. The encoded protein is CAWSLGGHEQYF.

The rearrangement joins TRBV7-2 to TRBJ2-1; no clear D. Germline V gives CDR1 SGHTA, CDR2 FQGNSA. Trimming removed 5 bases from V and 8 bases from J, with 7 bases in between. This CDR3 region has 11 residues. The CDR3 protein is CASSTRDEQFF. The DNA for the CDR3 is TGTGCCAGCAGCACCCGGGATGAGCAGTTCTTC.

This clonotype was counted between two and nine times. The J gene is TRBJ2-1, the V gene TRBV20-1; 10 positions agree with TRBD1. CDR1 and CDR2 from the germline V gene are DFQATT and SNEGSKA (reference sequence). CDR3 length equals 15 residues. J gave up 3 bases and V 7 bases, and 9 bases lay outside the gene matches. The DNA for the CDR3 is TGCAGTGGGTATCCCGGGACAGGGGACTACAATGAGCAGTTCTTC. Translated, it gives CSGYPGTGDYNEQFF.

This clonotype has ten or more counts. V is TRBV4-3 and J is TRBJ2-7, with no clear D. The V and J ends lost 0 bases and 4 bases respectively, with 7 bases between them. The germline V gene has CDR1 LGHNA and CDR2 YSLEER. The CDR3 extends over 13 amino acids. CDR3 amino acids: CASSQDPRYEQYF. The CDR3 DNA reads as TGCGCCAGCAGCCAAGATCCTAGGTACGAGCAGTACTTC.

This clonotype was detected ten times or more. The chain employs TRBV5-1 and TRBJ2-7; 7 bases align to TRBD1. The CDR3 is 13 amino acids. Losses at the gene ends were 2 bases for V and 3 bases for J; bases not matched to a gene: 2. Germline V CDR1 and CDR2: SGHRS, YFSETQ. In DNA, the CDR3 is TGCGCCAGCAGCTTTACAGGGGTCTACGAGCAGTACTTC. Amino acids: CASSFTGVYEQYF.

Concerning this clonotype: Mismatch with germline at one junction end may stem from a read error. The rearrangement links TRBV14 to TRBJ1-3, with no clear D. The CDR3 spans 14 residues. Per the germline V gene, CDR1 is SGHDN and CDR2 is FVKESK. The CDR3 coding sequence is TGTTCCAGCAGCCAAGATACCAGAGGAAACACCATATATTTT. This encodes CSSSQDTRGNTIYF.

This clonotype was observed a few times. CDR3 in amino acids: CSARGSTGLGSGANVLTF. The CDR3 bases are TGCAGTGCTAGAGGTTCGACAGGGCTCGGCTCTGGGGCCAACGTCCTGACTTTC. The rearrangement joins TRBV20-1 to TRBJ2-6; 7 bases match TRBD1. The CDR3 loop spans 18 amino acids. J gave up 0 bases and V 1 base, and 9 bases lay outside the gene matches. Germline CDR1 is DFQATT and CDR2 is SNEGSKA (reference sequence).

Many counts were recorded for this clonotype. The gene calls are TRBV3-1 and TRBJ1-2; D unclear. Germline CDR1 reads LGHDT; CDR2 reads YNNKEL (reference sequence). Trimming shortened V by 5 bases and J by 6 bases, and 19 bases separated the two germline ends. CDR3 length: 15 amino acids. The CDR3 spells CASSLRTLAPNGYTF. The CDR3 nucleotides are TGTGCCAGCAGCTTGAGAACTCTCGCCCCCAATGGCTACACCTTC.

This clonotype showed up just a few times. This sequence joins TRBV7-8 and TRBJ1-1, with D maybe TRBD1 (6 bases). V lost 2 bases and J lost 2, with 12 bases in between. Looked up from germline, CDR1 is SGHVS and CDR2 is FQNEAQ. The CDR3 runs 15 residues. CDR3 nucleotide sequence: TGTGCCAGCAGCTTAATTTCAGGGGCCAACACTGAAGCTTTCTTT. Its protein is CASSLISGANTEAFF.

This clonotype has a handful of counts. This chain connects TRBV28 to TRBJ2-7; tentatively, D is TRBD1 (7 bases). The V and J ends lost 2 bases and 6 bases respectively, with 20 bases between them. Germline-derived CDR1 and CDR2 are MDHEN and SYDVKM. CDR3 length: 16 residues. The CDR3 DNA is TGTGCCAGCAGTTTAGGCGGGACAGCACTTCTCGGCGAGCAGTACTTC. Translation gives CASSLGGTALLGEQYF.

This chain connects TRBV6-5 to TRBJ2-2; 10 nucleotides align to TRBD2. The CDR3 length is 16 residues. The trim removed 4 bases at V and 5 bases at J, leaving 7 bases unmatched. Germline assignment: CDR1 MNHEY and CDR2 SVGAGI. The CDR3 DNA is TGTGCCAGCAGTTTCGACGCTAGCGGGAGAACCGGGGAGCTGTTTTTT. It yields the protein CASSFDASGRTGELFF.